The text below deals with one T cell receptor (beta chain). Its antigen specificity is not known. The run used a NextSeq 550. The Human TCR Profiling Kit (MiLaboratory) was used to make UMI-labeled 5' RACE TRB cDNA libraries. cDNA synthesis used the entire amount of extracted RNA, and PCR amplification then used the entire amount of cDNA produced. Libraries were prepared in parallel with an identical number of PCR cycles. Regarding the original processing steps: MIGEC and MiXCR extracted about 50,000 +/- 10,000 unique UMI-labeled TRB cDNA molecules per library, requiring at least two reads per UMI. An average of roughly 40,000 +/- 10,000 functional in-frame TRB CDR3 nucleotide clonotypes without stop codons was found per library. After each sample was downsampled to 5000 UMI-labeled TRB molecules, VDJtools was used to calculate diversity metrics such as normalized Shannon-Wiener and Chao1. For the central five CDR3 residues, VDJtools calculated physicochemical properties weighted by clonotype size, namely interaction energy, strength, volume and Kidera factor 4. After reprocessing by TCRdb, each CDR3 protein sequence is one entry, and no DNA is given. For this entry, the V and J calls and clone size follow TCRdb and not the study's own pipeline. This sample's table has entries for 90,000 to 150,000 distinct CDR3 sequences. The ten largest clones take up about 0.35% of the sample.

Each CD8+ T cell subset was flow-sorted in triplicate, and 300,000 cells per subset were placed directly into RLT lysis buffer. To keep memory contaminants out, a stringent definition of naive CD8+ T cells was applied: CD45RO-CCR7+CD27+CD95-. Peripheral blood mononuclear cells were isolated from buffy coats using standard density gradient centrifugation. Naive CXCR3-negative and CXCR3-positive CD8+ T cells were flow-sorted using a FACSAria III. Total RNA was extracted from sorted cells using an RNeasy Mini Kit. The germline V gene provides CDR1 SGHVS and CDR2 FNYEAQ. The cysteine opens and the phenylalanine closes a CDR3 of 18 amino acids. The record lacks a DNA sequence. This entry belongs to a study of CXCR3-negative and CXCR3-positive naive CD8 T cells (dated by TCRdb to between 2018 and 2020). About the full investigation: In total, 130 million to 150 million TRB reads were obtained, or roughly 1.5 +/- 0.3 million reads per library. Diversity and physicochemical repertoire analyses covered about a dozen donors pooled from two independent experiments. For the TRBV-TRBJ cluster analysis, the naive subsets came from 5 or 6 donors, while the memory cells came from 3 donors.

Study-level results and caveats: Because surface CD5, which is linked to self-reactivity in mice, was comparable between the naive subsets, TCR interaction strength was also inferred from TRB CDR3 physicochemical properties. CXCR3 expression partially decreased after cryopreservation, so most assays used freshly isolated PBMCs. TRB CDR3s from CXCR3-positive naive cells showed higher hydrophobicity (lower Kidera factor 4), lower energy, and higher strength and volume indices than CXCR3-negative naive cells. Similar TRBV-TRBJ usage was shown by naive CXCR3-negative and CXCR3-positive cells from the same donor, whereas distinct patterns were shown by memory cells. Repertoire diversity was comparably high in both naive subsets but much lower in memory CD8+ T cells.

The sequence was obtained from a human donor in good health. Some clones in this sample may be carry-over from other donors' samples. The chain uses TRBV7-6 and TRBJ2-1; TCRdb reports TRBD1, a call that lacks DNA to check it against. Sequenced input: naive CXCR3+ CD8+ T cells from blood. In light of the paper, this sample's cell subset or site label describes: CD45RO-CCR7+CD27+CD95- naive CD8+ T cells expressing CXCR3 (TNR3+). The CDR3 region has the sequence CASSLVPSLGGAYNEQFF. The full variable domain, completed from the reference TRBV7-6 and TRBJ2-1 proteins outside the CDR3, reads GAGVSQSPRYKVTKRGQDVALRCDPISGHVSLYWYRQALGQGPEFLTYFNYEAQQDKSGLPNDRFSAERPEGSISTLTIQRTEQRDSAMYRCASSLVPSLGGAYNEQFFGPGTRLTVL.